This entry features one T cell receptor (beta chain) sequence. At one end the junction does not follow the germline gene, possibly because of a read error. The CDR3 runs 16 residues. Germline CDR1 reads LGHDT; CDR2 reads YNNKEL (reference sequence). Assay: immunoSEQ multiplex PCR; the TCRdb copy retains only in-frame clones and omits some. The repertoire has 60,000 or so clones, roughly 86% of them found once; the top ten carry 3% to 4%. The sample comes from a study of control samples from healthy donors and cancer patients. The material sequenced was blood. This sequence was found in a man in his fifties or sixties in good health. This chain links TRBV3-1 (or the pseudogene TRBV3-2) with TRBJ1-4, with D perhaps matching TRBD1 (6 bases). The CDR3 is CAGSHLPGQANEKLFF. The CDR3 nucleotides are TGTGCCGGCAGCCATTTGCCGGGACAAGCTAATGAAAAACTGTTTTTT.